This T cell receptor (beta chain) emerged from a study of CD8 T cells in Susac syndrome. Trimming stripped 0 bases from V and 4 bases from J, with 17 bases between. The germline V gene encodes CDR1 DFQATT and CDR2 SNEGSKA (reference sequence). The CDR3 consists of 16 residues. A quantity of roughly 0.5 to 1 ug RNA underwent reverse transcription using random hexamers. TCR beta CDR3 was amplified by immunoSEQ multiplex PCR. This amplification extended across 54 Vbeta and 13 Jbeta segments. TCRdb used MiXCR to reprocess the immunoSEQ multiplex PCR reads, holding one entry per CDR3 protein. The table includes roughly 200,000 distinct CDR3 sequences, around 94% detected once. TCR beta from blood CD8+ and CD4+ T cells was sequenced.

The sample taken for sequencing was CD4+ T cells from PBMCs. This TCR came from a human donor with Susac syndrome. V is TRBV20-1 and J is TRBJ2-3; D possibly corresponds to TRBD1 (5 bases). DNA of the CDR3: TGCAGTGCTAGAGATCGTACTGGACAAGGCGCAGATACGCAGTATTTT. It is translated as CSARDRTGQGADTQYF.